Listed below are T cell receptor beta chains from one sample, sequenced in a study of Graves' ophthalmopathy and Graves' hyperthyroidism. TCRdb reprocessed the multiplex PCR reads with MiXCR, giving one entry per CDR3 protein. The table has hundreds of thousands of distinct CDR3 sequences, around 21% seen once. Sequencing was done on a sample of peripheral blood. Receptors were obtained from a woman aged 18-29 years with stable Graves' hyperthyroidism. CDR3s include the opening cysteine and the closing phenylalanine or tryptophan. The D gene is left open where the match is weak. The size entry is marked missing in some rows and otherwise reads once, few, many or a size class.

D	V	J	size	DNA	CDR3
-	TRBV11-2	TRBJ2-2	-	TGTGCCAGCAGCTTATCCGGGGGCGGGACAAACACCGGGGAGCTGTTTTTT	CASSLSGGGTNTGELFF
-	TRBV7-3	TRBJ2-5	-	TGTGCCAGCAGCTTAACGGGGGCTCTCCAAGAGACCCAGTACTTC	CASSLTGALQETQYF
-	TRBV12-3/TRBV12-4	TRBJ1-2	-	TGTGCCAGCAGTCGGGACGGGCTGGCTGGCTACACCTTC	CASSRDGLAGYTF
TRBD2	TRBV2	TRBJ2-2	many	TGTGCCAGCAGCGAGCGGGAGCCAGCCTCCGGGGAGCTGTTTTTT	CASSEREPASGELFF
-	TRBV6-1	TRBJ1-2	many	TGTGCCAGCGGACGGGCCGAAGGCTACACCTTC	CASGRAEGYTF
-	TRBV11-2	TRBJ2-7	many	TGTGCCAGCAGTTCGAACAGCCAGGGGGGGTTCGAATACGAGCAGTACTTC	CASSSNSQGGFEYEQYF
-	TRBV4-1	TRBJ2-5	many	TGCGCCAGCAGCCAAGAGAGGGGGGAGACCCAGTACTTC	CASSQERGETQYF
-	TRBV5-1	TRBJ2-5	many	TGCGCCAGCAGCTTCTCGGGACGGATCCAAGAGACCCAGTACTTC	CASSFSGRIQETQYF
TRBD2	TRBV7-2	TRBJ2-4	many	TGTGCCAGCAGCTTGCGACTAGCTCTAGCCAAAAACATTCAGTACTTC	CASSLRLALAKNIQYF
-	TRBV5-6	TRBJ1-2	many	TGTGCCAGCAGCCGTGGGGGTACAGAGATGATTGTCCTCTATGGCTACACCTTC	CASSRGGTEMIVLYGYTF
TRBD1	TRBV19	TRBJ1-1	many	TGTGCCAGTAGTGTAATGACAGGGCCGAACACTGAAGCTTTCTTT	CASSVMTGPNTEAFF
-	TRBV6-1	TRBJ2-7	-	TGTGCCAGCAGTGAACTGGGGCCCTCCGTCTACGAGCAGTACTTC	CASSELGPSVYEQYF
-	TRBV2	TRBJ1-2	-	TGTGCCAGCAGTTCGGGGTCAGGGGTAGGCTACACCTTC	CASSSGSGVGYTF
TRBD1	TRBV28	TRBJ1-2	-	TGTGCCAGCAGTTTAAACACAGGGGAAGAGGTCTATGGCTACACCTTC	CASSLNTGEEVYGYTF
-	TRBV2	TRBJ2-7	many	TGTGCCAGCAAGCCGGGAATCGAGCAGTACTTC	CASKPGIEQYF
-	TRBV25-1	TRBJ2-7	many	TGTGCCAGCAGCCCCGGGACGGTGAATACCTACGAGCAGTACTTC	CASSPGTVNTYEQYF
TRBD1	TRBV28	TRBJ1-1	many	TGTGCCAGCAGTTTGGACAGGGAGACTGAAGCTTTCTTT	CASSLDRETEAFF
-	TRBV10-3	TRBJ2-2	many	TGTGCCATCAGTGAGCTTCCGACAGGCACCGGGGAGCTGTTTTTT	CAISELPTGTGELFF
TRBD1	TRBV18	TRBJ1-2	many	TGTGCCAGCTCACAGGGACAGGGCCGAGCTAACTATGGCTACACCTTC	CASSQGQGRANYGYTF
-	TRBV27	TRBJ1-1	-	TGTGCCAGCAGTATGACATTCAGGGCCTATATGAACACTGAAGCTTTCTTT	CASSMTFRAYMNTEAFF
TRBD1	TRBV6-2/TRBV6-3	TRBJ1-2	many	TGTGCCAGCAGTTCCGGGACAGAGTTTGGCTACACCTTC	CASSSGTEFGYTF
-	TRBV19	TRBJ2-6	many	TGTGCCAGTTCCAGAGGCCGGTTCTCTGGGGCCAACGTCCTGACTTTC	CASSRGRFSGANVLTF